This T cell receptor beta chain appears in the sequencing data of a study of identical twins. TCRdb recomputed calls from the 5' RACE reads with MiXCR, one row per CDR3 protein. The sample gives about 920,000 distinct CDR3 sequences, approximately 13% of which show up once; around 1.6% is in the top ten. The CDR3 spans 15 residues. The V gene's germline CDR1 is SGHRS and CDR2 YFSETQ. V was clipped by 4 bases and J by 3 bases, with 14 bases between them. This clonotype was counted ten times or more. The data also belong to a second study, concerning yellow fever vaccine responses in identical twins.

The V and J genes are TRBV5-1 and TRBJ2-1; TRBD1 is a possible D gene (5 bases). The clonotype comes from a woman younger than 30 in good health. The material sequenced was PBMCs. The CDR3 coding sequence is TGCGCCAGCAGCCCCGACAGTACCATCTACAATGAGCAGTTCTTC. The encoded protein is CASSPDSTIYNEQFF.